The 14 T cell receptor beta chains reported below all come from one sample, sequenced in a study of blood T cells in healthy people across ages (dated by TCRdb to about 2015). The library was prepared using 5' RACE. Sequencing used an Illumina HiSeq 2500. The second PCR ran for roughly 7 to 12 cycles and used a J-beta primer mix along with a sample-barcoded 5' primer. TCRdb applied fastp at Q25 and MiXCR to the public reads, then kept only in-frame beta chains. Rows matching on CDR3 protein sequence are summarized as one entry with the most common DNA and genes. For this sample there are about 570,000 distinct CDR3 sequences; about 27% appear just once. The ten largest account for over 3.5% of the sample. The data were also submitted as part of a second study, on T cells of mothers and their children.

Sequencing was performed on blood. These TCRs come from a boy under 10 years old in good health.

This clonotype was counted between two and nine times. Here the CDR3 DNA reads TGTGCCAGCAGTTGGGCCAAGACCGGGGAGCTGTTTTTT. Translation: CASSWAKTGELFF. The V gene is TRBV27, the J gene TRBJ2-2, with D unresolved. CDR3 length: 13 residues. Per germline, CDR1 MNHEY and CDR2 SMNVEV (reference sequence). Trimming stripped 4 bases from V and 5 bases from J, with 8 bases between.

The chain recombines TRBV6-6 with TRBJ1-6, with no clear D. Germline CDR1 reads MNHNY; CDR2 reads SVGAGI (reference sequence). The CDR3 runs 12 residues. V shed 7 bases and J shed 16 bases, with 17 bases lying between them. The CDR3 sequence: CASTETRVWLHF. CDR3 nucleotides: TGTGCCAGCACCGAGACCCGGGTATGGCTCCACTTT.

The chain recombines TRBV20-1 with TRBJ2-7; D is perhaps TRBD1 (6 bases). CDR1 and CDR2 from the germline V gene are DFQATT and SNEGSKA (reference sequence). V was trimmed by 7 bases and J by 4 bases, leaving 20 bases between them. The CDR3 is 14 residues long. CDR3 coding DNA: TGCAGTGTTGTTCAGGGGACGGAGACTTACGAGCAGTACTTC. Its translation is CSVVQGTETYEQYF.

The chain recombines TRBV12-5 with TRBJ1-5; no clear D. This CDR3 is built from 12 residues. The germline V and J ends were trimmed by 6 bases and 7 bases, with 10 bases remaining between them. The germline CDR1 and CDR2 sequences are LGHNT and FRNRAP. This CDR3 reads CASGNLGQPQHF. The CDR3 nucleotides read TGTGCTAGTGGAAACCTAGGACAGCCCCAGCATTTT.

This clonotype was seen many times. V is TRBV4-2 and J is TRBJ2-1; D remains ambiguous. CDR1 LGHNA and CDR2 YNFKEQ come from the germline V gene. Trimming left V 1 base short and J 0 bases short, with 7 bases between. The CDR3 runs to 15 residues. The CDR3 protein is CASSQGESSYNEQFF. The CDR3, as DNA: TGTGCCAGCAGCCAAGGGGAAAGCTCCTACAATGAGCAGTTCTTC.

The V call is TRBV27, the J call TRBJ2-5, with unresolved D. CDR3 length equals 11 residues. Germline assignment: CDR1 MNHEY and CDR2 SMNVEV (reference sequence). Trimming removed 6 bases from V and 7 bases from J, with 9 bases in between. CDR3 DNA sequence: TGTGCCAGCAGGATGGCAGGGACCCAGTACTTC. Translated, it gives CASRMAGTQYF.

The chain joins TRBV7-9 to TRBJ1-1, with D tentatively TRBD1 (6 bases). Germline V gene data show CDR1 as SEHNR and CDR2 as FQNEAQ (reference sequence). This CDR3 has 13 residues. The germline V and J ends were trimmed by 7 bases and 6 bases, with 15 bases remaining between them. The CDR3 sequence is CASTIQGLAEAFF. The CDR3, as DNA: TGTGCCAGCACCATACAGGGTCTCGCTGAAGCTTTCTTT.

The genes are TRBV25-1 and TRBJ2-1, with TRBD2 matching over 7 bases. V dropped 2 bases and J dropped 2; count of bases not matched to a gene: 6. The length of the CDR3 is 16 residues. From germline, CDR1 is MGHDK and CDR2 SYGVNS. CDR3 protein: CASSENGGRTYNEQFF. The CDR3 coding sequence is TGTGCCAGCAGTGAAAACGGCGGGAGAACCTACAATGAGCAGTTCTTC.

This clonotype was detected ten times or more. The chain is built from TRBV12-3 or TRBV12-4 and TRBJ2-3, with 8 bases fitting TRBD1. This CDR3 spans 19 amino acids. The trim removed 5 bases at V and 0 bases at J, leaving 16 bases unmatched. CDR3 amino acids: CASSQRPGTGATSTDTQYF. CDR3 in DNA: TGTGCCAGCAGTCAACGTCCCGGGACAGGAGCCACTAGCACAGATACGCAGTATTTT.

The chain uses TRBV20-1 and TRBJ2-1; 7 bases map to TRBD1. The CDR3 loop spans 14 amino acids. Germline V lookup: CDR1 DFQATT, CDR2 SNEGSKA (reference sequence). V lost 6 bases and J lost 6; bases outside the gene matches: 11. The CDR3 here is CSALEGRGSNEQFF. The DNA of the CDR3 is TGCAGTGCCCTTGAGGGCAGGGGGTCCAATGAGCAGTTCTTC.

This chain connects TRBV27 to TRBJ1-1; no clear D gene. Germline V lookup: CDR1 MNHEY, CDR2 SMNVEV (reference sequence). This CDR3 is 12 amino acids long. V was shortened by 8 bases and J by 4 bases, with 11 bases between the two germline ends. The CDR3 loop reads CASAAESTEAFF. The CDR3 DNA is TGTGCCAGCGCCGCCGAGAGCACTGAAGCTTTCTTT.

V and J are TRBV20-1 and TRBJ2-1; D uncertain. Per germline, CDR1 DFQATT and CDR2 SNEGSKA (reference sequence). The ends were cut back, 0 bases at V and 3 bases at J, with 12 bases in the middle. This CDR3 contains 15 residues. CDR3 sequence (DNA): TGCAGTGCTAGAGATCCCACTTTAGGCTACAATGAGCAGTTCTTC. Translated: CSARDPTLGYNEQFF.

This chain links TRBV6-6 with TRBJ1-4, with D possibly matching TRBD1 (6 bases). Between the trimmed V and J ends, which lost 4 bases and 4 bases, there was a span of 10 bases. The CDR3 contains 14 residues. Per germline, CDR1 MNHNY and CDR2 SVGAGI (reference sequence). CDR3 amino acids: CASSFTGSNEKLFF. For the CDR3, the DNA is TGTGCCAGCAGTTTCACAGGGAGTAATGAAAAACTGTTTTTT.

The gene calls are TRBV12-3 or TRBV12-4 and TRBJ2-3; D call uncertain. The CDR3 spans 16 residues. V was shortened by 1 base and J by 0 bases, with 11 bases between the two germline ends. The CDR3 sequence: CASSLDPFLSTDTQYF. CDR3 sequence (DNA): TGTGCCAGCAGTTTAGATCCCTTTTTAAGCACAGATACGCAGTATTTT.